This passage covers 24 T cell receptor beta chains from one sample sequenced in a study of tissue T cells after allogeneic stem cell transplantation. Data came from immunoSEQ multiplex PCR; TCRdb stores just in-frame clones and leaves some out. The table includes about 17,000 clones, roughly three quarters detected once. Sequencing was carried out using spleen. Every receptor here comes from a female BALB/c mouse in good health. For the strain, the MHC haplotype given is H2-d.

A note on this clone: Gene names and germline refer to mouse. From the germline J gene comes the end of the CDR3, since the read stops 1 residue before it. This chain connects TRBV2 to TRBJ2-4, with 8 bases fitting TRBD2. CDR1 is LGHNA, CDR2 YSYQKL, per germline. Unmatched junction bases numbered 2, after V lost 1 base and J lost 5 bases. The CDR3 length is 14 residues. This CDR3 is CASSQATGANTLYF. Partial CDR3 DNA: TGTGCCAGCAGCCAAGCGACTGGGGCAAACACCTTGTAC.

This clone was seen only once. Genes and germline come from the mouse. Incomplete CDR3 DNA: TGTGCCAGCGGTGATTGGGGACTGGGAGGTCAAAACACCTTGTAC. It specifies CASGDWGLGGQNTLY. The entire CDR3 protein is CASGDWGLGGQNTLYF. The chain combines TRBV13-2 with TRBJ2-4; 9 nucleotides line up with TRBD2. From the germline J gene comes the end of the CDR3, since the read stops 1 residue before it. Germline values: CDR1 NNHNN, CDR2 SYGAGS (reference sequence). The CDR3 consists of 16 residues. V lost 1 base, J lost 1 base, and 4 bases stayed unmatched.

With regard to this clone: Any gene name here is a mouse gene name. Sequencing ends 1 residue short of the CDR3 end; the germline J gene provides the rest. The V call is TRBV4, the J call TRBJ2-7, with 11 bases that match TRBD2. V trimming: 4 bases; J trimming: 0 bases; junction bases outside the gene matches: 2. The CDR3 spans 15 residues. Germline V gene sequence: CDR1 LGHDT, CDR2 YNNKQL (reference sequence). The CDR3 loop reads CASSSGLGVSYEQYF. Incomplete CDR3 DNA: TGTGCCAGCAGCTCGGGACTGGGGGTCTCCTATGAACAGTAC.

In its sample, this clone was seen a few times. The listed genes are named as in mouse. From the germline J gene comes the end of the CDR3, since the read stops 1 residue before it. The chain carries TRBV2 and TRBJ2-7; 14 bases map to TRBD2. This CDR3 spans 15 amino acids. Germline V CDR1 and CDR2: LGHNA, YSYQKL. After removal of 4 bases from V and 6 bases from J, the junction contained 5 bases not matched to a gene. CDR3: CASSPPGLGGREQYF. The part of the CDR3 DNA that was read is TGTGCCAGCAGCCCCCCGGGACTGGGGGGGCGTGAACAGTAC.

Worth noting for this clone: Gene names and germline match the mouse. The read gets to within 1 residue of the CDR3 end, and the germline J gene fills in the rest. The genes are TRBV19 and TRBJ1-3, with D perhaps TRBD1 (6 bases). The CDR3 runs 14 residues. The germline CDR1 and CDR2 sequences are FNHDT and SITEND (reference sequence). V lost 6 bases to trimming and J lost 0 bases, with 10 bases between them. The CDR3 sequence: CASTQGNSGNTLYF. The part of the CDR3 DNA that was read is TGTGCCAGCACCCAGGGGAATTCTGGAAATACGCTCTAT.

This clone was seen once. Germline and genes here are mouse. Read coverage stops 1 residue before the CDR3 terminus; the germline J gene supplies the remainder. The chain uses TRBV31 and TRBJ2-3, with D tentatively TRBD1 (5 bases). Trimming took 0 bases from V and 0 from J, leaving 7 bases between them. The CDR3 length is 14 residues. Germline V CDR1 and CDR2: GKSSPN, SITVG. The CDR3 reads CAWSLGVSAETLYF. Incomplete CDR3 DNA: TGTGCCTGGAGTCTAGGGGTTAGTGCAGAAACGCTGTAT.

Only a few counts were recorded for this clone. All gene names here are mouse names. The sequence runs out 1 residue before the end of the CDR3; the remainder is reconstructed from the germline J gene. This rearrangement joins TRBV22 to TRBJ2-7; the table's TRBD2 call for D was not verified on the DNA. TRBV22 represents a pseudogene. This CDR3 contains 12 residues. CDR3 region: CASSCGGREQYF. CDR3 DNA (partial): TGTGCCAGCAGTTGCGGGGGGAGGGAACAGTAC.

As regards this clone: The genes are named according to mouse. The DNA ends 1 residue before the CDR3 does, and the rest of the CDR3 is filled in from the germline J gene. The chain recombines TRBV19 with TRBJ1-6, with 9 positions matching TRBD1. TRBJ1-6 is an open reading frame, and its role is uncertain. Germline loops: CDR1 FNHDT, CDR2 SITEND (reference sequence). V was pared by 4 bases and J by 0 bases, with 5 bases of the junction left unmatched. The CDR3 length is 17 residues. The sequenced CDR3 bases are TGTGCCAGCAGTCCCGGGACAGGGACTTCCTATAATTCGCCCCTCTAC. The encoded protein is CASSPGTGTSYNSPLY. The whole CDR3 sequence is CASSPGTGTSYNSPLYF.

Concerning this clone itself: Genes and germline come from the mouse. The CDR3 end falls 1 residue outside the read, so it is completed with the germline J gene. Other DNA sequences from this sample encode an identical CDR3 as well. The chain uses TRBV19 and TRBJ1-6; D may be TRBD1 (5 bases). TRBJ1-6 is sorted into the ORF group, with uncertain function. Germline values: CDR1 FNHDT, CDR2 SITEND (reference sequence). Trimming took 4 bases from V and 7 from J, leaving 12 bases between them. The CDR3 has 14 residues. The CDR3 loop is CASSRDGLNSPLYF. The covered CDR3 bases are TGTGCCAGCAGTCGGGACGGTTTGAATTCGCCCCTCTAC.

Comment on this clone: Gene labels here are mouse ones. The sequence runs out 1 residue before the end of the CDR3; the remainder is reconstructed from the germline J gene. The chain is built from TRBV13-1 and TRBJ2-7, with 8 bases fitting TRBD2. The V gene's germline CDR1 is NSHNY and CDR2 SYGAGN. The CDR3 has 12 amino acids. V dropped 2 bases and J dropped 6; count of bases not matched to a gene: 1. CDR3 DNA, as far as it was read: TGTGCCAGCAGTGAGGGGGGGGCTGAACAGTAC. It encodes CASSEGGAEQY. The CDR3 in its entirety is CASSEGGAEQYF.

For this clone: Mouse names are used for the genes. Read data end 1 residue before the CDR3 end; the end is taken from the germline J gene. V gene TRBV13-2 combines with J gene TRBJ2-1; no reliable D call. The CDR3 spans 13 residues. CDR1 and CDR2 from the germline V gene are NNHNN and SYGAGS (reference sequence). V dropped 2 bases and J dropped 3 bases, with 6 bases sitting between them. This CDR3 is CASGEQIYAEQFF. Partial CDR3 DNA: TGTGCCAGCGGTGAACAAATCTATGCTGAGCAGTTC.

Of note for this clone: Gene names and germline match the mouse. The read falls 1 residue short of the CDR3 end, and the missing part is taken from the germline J gene. This chain uses TRBV2 with TRBJ2-5; D unclear. V dropped 2 bases and J dropped 7 bases, with 4 bases sitting between them. This CDR3 contains 11 residues. From germline, CDR1 is LGHNA and CDR2 YSYQKL. The sequenced part of the CDR3 DNA is TGTGCCAGCAGCCAACAATACACCCAGTAC. Translated: CASSQQYTQY. The complete CDR3 sequence is CASSQQYTQYF.

Concerning this clone itself: Gene names are mouse gene names. The CDR3 extends 1 residue past the end of the read, so its final part is completed from the germline J gene. This chain connects TRBV2 to TRBJ2-7; 10 nucleotides agree with TRBD2. Per germline, CDR1 LGHNA and CDR2 YSYQKL. This CDR3 region has 15 residues. Trimming cost V 0 bases and J 6 bases; bases outside gene matches: 5. CDR3 DNA (partial): TGTGCCAGCAGCCAAGATTTCTGGGGGGGCGGTGAACAGTAC. As protein: CASSQDFWGGGEQY. The entire CDR3 protein is CASSQDFWGGGEQYF.

This clone was seen more than once but under ten times. Gene names are mouse gene names. The CDR3 is cut off 1 residue early in the read; its end comes from the germline J gene. The V gene is TRBV1, the J gene TRBJ2-7, with D perhaps TRBD1 (5 bases). Germline-derived CDR1 and CDR2 are NSQYPW and LRSPGD (reference sequence). V was cut by 0 bases and J by 0 bases, with 9 bases left in between. The CDR3 loop spans 15 amino acids. The covered CDR3 bases are TGCACCTGCAGTGCAGAGCGACAGAGCTCCTATGAACAGTAC. The encoded protein is CTCSAERQSSYEQY. In full, the CDR3 reads CTCSAERQSSYEQYF.

In this sample, this clone turned up once. Germline and genes here are mouse. The observed sequence ends 1 residue before the CDR3 terminus, with the missing tail filled in from the germline J gene. The chain combines TRBV3 with TRBJ2-5; 9 bases align to TRBD2. With V trimmed by 1 base and J by 6 bases, 5 bases remained unmatched. There are 15 residues in the CDR3. Looked up from germline, CDR1 is SNHLY and CDR2 is FYNGKV (reference sequence). The sequenced CDR3 bases are TGTGCCAGCAGCTTAGGGGGACTGGGAAGTGACACCCAGTAC. It translates to CASSLGGLGSDTQY. The CDR3 in its entirety is CASSLGGLGSDTQYF.

With respect to this clone: These gene names are mouse names. Sequencing ends 1 residue short of the CDR3 end; the germline J gene provides the rest. This chain uses TRBV13-3 with TRBJ1-2; D is unresolved. Trimming pared 4 bases from V and 0 bases from J, leaving 7 bases between. Germline-derived CDR1 and CDR2 are NNHDY and SYVADS. This CDR3 region has 13 residues. The covered CDR3 bases are TGTGCCAGCAGTAAACAAGCAAACTCCGACTACACC. Translated: CASSKQANSDYT. The CDR3 as a whole reads CASSKQANSDYTF.

As concerns this clone: Here the gene names and germline are mouse. The CDR3 extends 1 residue past the end of the read, so its final part is completed from the germline J gene. The chain joins TRBV1 to TRBJ2-3; TRBD1 matches 7 bases. The V and J ends lost 4 bases and 1 base, in that order; junction bases with no gene match: 5. CDR3 size: 15 residues. Germline CDR1 NSQYPW, CDR2 LRSPGD (reference sequence). The chain's CDR3 is CTCSVAGGRAETLYF. CDR3 bases read: TGCACCTGCAGTGTGGCAGGGGGACGTGCAGAAACGCTGTAT.

Remarks on this clone: Each gene name is a mouse one. The read stops 1 residue short of the end of the CDR3; the missing end is completed from the germline J gene. The chain employs TRBV19 and TRBJ2-7; either TRBD1 or TRBD2 may supply D (5 bases each). CDR1 and CDR2 (germline): FNHDT, SITEND (reference sequence). Between the trimmed V and J ends, which lost 2 bases and 6 bases, there was a span of 12 bases. The CDR3 extends over 13 amino acids. The DNA read from the CDR3 is TGTGCCAGCAGTATTAATGGGGCGCTTGAACAGTAC. Protein: CASSINGALEQY. In full, the CDR3 reads CASSINGALEQYF.

Comments on this clone: Gene names are mouse gene names. The sequenced fragment ends 1 residue before the CDR3 boundary, so the rest is inferred from the germline J gene. V is TRBV2 and J is TRBJ1-1; D is unclear. Trimming stripped 0 bases from V and 7 bases from J, with 6 bases between. Germline lookup yields CDR1 LGHNA and CDR2 YSYQKL. This CDR3 has 12 residues. CDR3 bases read: TGTGCCAGCAGCCAAGATGTCAAAGAAGTCTTC. Translation gives CASSQDVKEVF. The whole CDR3 is CASSQDVKEVFF.

This clone occurred a few times. Gene names and germline match the mouse. The read comes to an end 1 residue before the CDR3 does, leaving the germline J gene to fill in the end. The chain uses TRBV13-2 and TRBJ2-3; weak D call: TRBD2 (6 bases). The germline V and J ends were trimmed by 2 bases and 0 bases, with 7 bases remaining between them. This CDR3 spans 14 amino acids. Germline CDR1 reads NNHNN; CDR2 reads SYGAGS (reference sequence). CDR3 bases read: TGTGCCAGCGGTGAAGGGACTAGTGCAGAAACGCTGTAT. This encodes CASGEGTSAETLY. The entire CDR3 reads CASGEGTSAETLYF.

As for this clone: Mouse gene names and germline throughout. The read gets to within 1 residue of the CDR3 end, and the germline J gene fills in the rest. The chain is built from TRBV4 and TRBJ2-4; 10 bases agree with TRBD2. Germline CDR1 is LGHDT and CDR2 is YNNKQL (reference sequence). Trimming cost V 4 bases and J 0 bases; bases outside gene matches: 1. This CDR3 has 15 residues. CDR3 residues: CASSWDWGSQNTLYF. CDR3 DNA (partial): TGTGCCAGCAGCTGGGACTGGGGAAGTCAAAACACCTTGTAC.

As for this clone: Genes here carry mouse names. The CDR3 end lies 1 residue beyond the end of the read and is filled in from the germline J gene. The gene calls are TRBV13-2 and TRBJ2-4; D is unresolved. CDR3 length: 11 amino acids. V was clipped by 3 bases and J by 3 bases, with 2 bases between them. In germline, CDR1 is NNHNN, CDR2 SYGAGS (reference sequence). The DNA read from the CDR3 is TGTGCCAGCGGTGGACAAAACACCTTGTAC. This gives the protein CASGGQNTLY. The entire CDR3 sequence reads CASGGQNTLYF.

A few counts support this clone. Any gene name here is a mouse gene name. Coverage ceases 1 residue before the CDR3 finishes, and the germline J gene fills in the end. The chain has TRBV31 and TRBJ2-7; 7 bases line up with TRBD2. J gave up 0 bases and V 3 bases, and 5 bases lay outside the gene matches. Germline loops: CDR1 GKSSPN, CDR2 SITVG. The CDR3 length is 14 residues. CDR3 protein: CAWSELGSSYEQYF. CDR3 bases read: TGTGCCTGGAGCGAACTGGGGAGCTCCTATGAACAGTAC.

Comment on this clone: Each gene name is a mouse one. The read falls 1 residue short of the CDR3 end, and the missing part is taken from the germline J gene. This rearrangement joins TRBV13-3 to TRBJ2-5; 9 nucleotides agree with TRBD1. The J segment lost 6 bases and the V segment lost 7 bases, leaving 6 bases of the junction unmatched. The CDR3 sequence is 13 residues long. Germline CDR1 and CDR2: NNHDY and SYVADS. The covered CDR3 bases are TGTGCCAGCCAACCGGACAGGGGTGACACCCAGTAC. It yields the protein CASQPDRGDTQY. The whole CDR3 sequence reads CASQPDRGDTQYF.